Below are 5 T cell receptor beta chains sequenced from a single sample in a study of cytomegalovirus exposure and HLA in healthy donors. Use of 60 Vbeta and 13 Jbeta primers characterized the PCR. Profiling relied on immunoSEQ multiplex PCR, and the TCRdb table lists in-frame clones only, not all of them. The top ten clones hold 5% to 7% of a sample with some 160,000 clones, around 83% of them seen once. Sequenced material: PBMCs. The receptors here all came from a man over 45 in good health and CMV-seropositive.

The gene calls are TRBV5-1 and TRBJ2-5; D uncertain. The V and J ends lost 0 bases and 5 bases respectively, with 14 bases between them. CDR3 length equals 15 residues. In germline, CDR1 is SGHRS, CDR2 YFSETQ. For the CDR3, the DNA is TGCGCCAGCAGCTTGGCACCCCGGGTGAGCGAGACCCAGTACTTC. Its translation: CASSLAPRVSETQYF.

This sequence joins TRBV6-1 and TRBJ2-5; 8 bases are shared with TRBD1. Germline assignment: CDR1 MNHNS and CDR2 SASEGT. J was trimmed by 2 bases and V by 5 bases; bases with no gene match: 1. The length of the CDR3 is 13 residues. In DNA form, the CDR3 reads TGTGCCAGCAGTAGACAGGGGCAAGAGACCCAGTACTTC. Translating gives CASSRQGQETQYF.

This rearrangement joins TRBV27 to TRBJ2-1; TRBD2 is a possible D gene (6 bases). The CDR3 runs 14 residues. Germline V CDR1 and CDR2: MNHEY, SMNVEV (reference sequence). V dropped 3 bases and J dropped 7 bases, with 13 bases sitting between them. In DNA form, the CDR3 reads TGTGCCAGCAGTTTGCTGGCCGCGGGGAATGAGCAGTTCTTC. It encodes CASSLLAAGNEQFF.

The chain has TRBV7-9 and TRBJ2-4; 11 nucleotides match TRBD2. Germline CDR1 SEHNR, CDR2 FQNEAQ (reference sequence). V trimming: 5 bases; J trimming: 1 base; junction bases outside the gene matches: 13. This CDR3 contains 19 residues. The CDR3 here is CASSPGSSGGAWAKNIQYF. CDR3 nucleotide sequence: TGTGCCAGCAGCCCCGGAAGTAGCGGGGGGGCCTGGGCCAAAAACATTCAGTACTTC.

This chain links TRBV7-9 with TRBJ2-5, with D hard to call. The V and J ends lost 4 bases and 5 bases respectively, with 14 bases between them. Per the germline V gene, CDR1 is SEHNR and CDR2 is FQNEAQ (reference sequence). The CDR3 covers 14 residues. This chain's CDR3 is CASSSHTYGETQYF. In nucleotides, the CDR3 is TGTGCCAGCAGCTCCCACACCTACGGGGAGACCCAGTACTTC.